A selection of T cell receptor beta chains follows, all from one sample in a study of PD-1 blockade in mismatch repair-deficient tumors. Assay used: immunoSEQ multiplex PCR; TCRdb lists only in-frame clones, some missing. The sample shows some 120,000 clones, around 86% of them seen only once. The material was peripheral blood, obtained 44 weeks after starting pembrolizumab. The receptors were gathered from an adult with mismatch repair-deficient cancer. Both conserved end residues are part of each CDR3. Fields, in order: J gene, V gene, D gene, clone size, CDR3 length, CDR3 protein, CDR3 DNA. The D gene is left open where the match is weak. Size is omitted from some rows. Given values are once, few, many or a class for expanded clones.

TRBJ1-5,TRBV10-3,NA,NA,16,CAISETGGGRDQPQHF,TGTGCCATCAGTGAGACCGGGGGGGGCCGGGATCAGCCCCAGCATTTT
TRBJ2-2,TRBV19,NA,NA,13,CASSSLVSGELFF,TGTGCCAGTAGTAGTCTCGTGTCCGGGGAGCTGTTTTTT
TRBJ1-3,TRBV15,NA,NA,15,CATSPASFSGNTIYF,TGTGCCACCAGCCCAGCGTCGTTCTCTGGAAACACCATATATTTT
TRBJ2-5,TRBV14,NA,NA,15,CASSQGSWRQETQYF,TGTGCCAGCAGCCAAGGATCCTGGCGTCAAGAGACCCAGTACTTC
TRBJ2-1,TRBV7-9,NA,NA,16,CASSPGWIASYNEQFF,TGTGCCAGCAGCCCAGGTTGGATAGCGTCCTACAATGAGCAGTTCTTC
TRBJ2-7,TRBV7-8,NA,NA,18,CASSLLWVTVRRSYEQYF,TGTGCCAGCAGCTTGCTTTGGGTCACTGTCAGGCGCTCCTACGAGCAGTACTTC
TRBJ2-5,TRBV7-2,NA,NA,15,CASSLVGGQGETQYF,TGTGCCAGCAGCTTAGTGGGTGGTCAGGGAGAGACCCAGTACTTC
TRBJ2-2,TRBV6-4,NA,NA,12,CATSGGPGELFF,TGTGCCACTTCCGGGGGCCCCGGGGAGCTGTTTTTT
TRBJ1-4,TRBV28,NA,NA,16,CASSGPPGHGPEKLFF,TGTGCCAGCAGTGGCCCCCCGGGCCACGGCCCAGAAAAACTGTTTTTT
TRBJ2-4,TRBV9,TRBD1,once,14,CASSASRDRNIQYF,TGTGCCAGCAGCGCCTCCCGGGACAGAAACATTCAGTACTTC